This T cell receptor (beta chain) was sequenced for a study of blood T cells in healthy people across ages. Primers used in a second PCR of about 7 to 12 cycles were a sample-barcoded 5' primer and a J-beta primer mix. TCRdb reprocessed the 5' RACE reads with MiXCR, giving one entry per CDR3 protein. The sample consists of around 990,000 distinct CDR3 sequences, 30% to 40% of them appearing once. Germline V CDR1 and CDR2: SGHRS, YFSETQ. This CDR3 has 17 residues. Trimming removed 4 bases at V and 0 bases at J, with 17 bases between. The chain is built from TRBV5-1 and TRBJ2-1, with D perhaps being TRBD1 or TRBD2 (5 bases each). Sequencing was done on a sample of blood. The source is a man in his late teens or twenties in good health. CDR3 DNA: TGCGCCAGCAGCGGGACGGTTCTTGCTAGCTCCTACAATGAGCAGTTCTTC. Amino acid sequence: CASSGTVLASSYNEQFF.